This T cell receptor beta chain was recorded in a study of CD4 T cells in relation to SARS-CoV-2 and coronaviruses. Study summary: PBMCs were cultured with antigen for about eleven days before TCR beta sequencing. Study-level results: Crossreactivity was assessed only for spike protein, not other viral proteins. Samples before the pandemic and after infection were not matched within any donor.

Unexposed donor CD4+ T cells date from about 2010-2018, before the COVID-19 pandemic. CD4+ T cells were isolated from the cells after about ten days of culture. Testing used SARS-CoV-2 S/N and four cold-coronavirus spikes on unexposed-donor CD4+ T cells, cells permitting. Clones were read by immunoSEQ multiplex PCR, and TCRdb kept only the in-frame ones, dropping some. This sample has tens of thousands of clones; 73% occur once, and the top ten carry approximately 21%. V dropped 4 bases and J dropped 5 bases, with 14 bases sitting between them. This CDR3 spans 15 amino acids. CDR1 and CDR2 (germline): LNHDA, SQIVND (reference sequence). As to this clone: What it binds is not known.

V gene TRBV19 combines with J gene TRBJ2-2; D is possibly TRBD2 (6 bases). The TCR was taken from a human donor in good health. Sequencing used CD4+ T cells from PBMCs, cultured in vitro. The CDR3 spells CASSSGSSVTGELFF. The CDR3 region has the DNA TGTGCCAGTAGTAGCGGGTCTAGCGTAACCGGGGAGCTGTTTTTT.